This T cell receptor beta chain originates from a study of blood T cell repertoires in COVID-19. Study details: Both acute and convalescent COVID-19 samples were obtained from the United States, Italy and Spain. Nucleic acid was either cDNA or gDNA, and it came from T cells, B-cell-depleted T cells, or PBMCs.

The CDR3 has 13 amino acids. Germline V gene lookup returns CDR1 SGHAT and CDR2 FQNNGV. Trimming shortened V by 1 base and J by 2 bases, and 6 bases separated the two germline ends. A remark on this clone: The sample has other DNA sequences that encode this CDR3 too.

The authors' processing: From reference gene primer amplification, estimates of nucleated cell counts were derived. Generated by immunoSEQ multiplex PCR, the TCRdb table keeps only in-frame clones and is missing some. Clonal size and the V and J genes are those of that table, whereas D and trimming came from the DNA. The repertoire has some 160,000 clones, around 83% of them found once; the top ten carry 1.5%. This TCR was sampled from a human donor in a cohort sampled during active COVID-19. The specimen sequenced was peripheral blood. This chain uses TRBV11-2 with TRBJ2-7, with D perhaps matching TRBD1 (5 bases). The CDR3 sequence is CASSLGQTYEQYF. The CDR3 nucleotides read TGTGCCAGCAGCTTAGGACAGACCTACGAGCAGTACTTC.